This entry lists 12 T cell receptor beta chains sequenced from one sample in a study of OX40 agonist ivuxolimab in advanced cancers. TCRdb keeps only in-frame clones here, not all; method: immunoSEQ multiplex PCR. The sample includes about 81,000 clones, about 81% of them seen just once. The input for sequencing was CD4+ or CD8+ T cells sorted from blood, taken in a trial of the OX40 agonist ivuxolimab. These receptors were obtained from an adult with an advanced solid tumor such as melanoma, head and neck, liver or kidney cancer.

The chain employs TRBV27 and TRBJ1-5; D unresolved. Germline CDR1 MNHEY, CDR2 SMNVEV (reference sequence). The CDR3 is made up of 15 amino acids. Trimming removed 3 bases from V and 0 bases from J, with 9 bases in between. Here the CDR3 DNA reads TGTGCCAGCAGTTTCCGCAGTAATAGCAATCAGCCCCAGCATTTT. This gives the protein CASSFRSNSNQPQHF.

The CDR3 sequence is CASSSGTGGNSPLHF. The CDR3 DNA is TGTGCCAGCAGTTCGGGGACAGGGGGAAATTCACCCCTCCACTTT. The chain uses TRBV28 and TRBJ1-6; 11 bases fit TRBD1. The CDR3 runs to 15 residues. Germline V CDR1 and CDR2: MDHEN, SYDVKM. Losses at the gene ends were 4 bases for V and 7 bases for J; bases not matched to a gene: 3.

This clone showed up just once. The gene calls are TRBV5-1 and TRBJ1-4; D is ambiguous. CDR1 and CDR2 from the germline V gene are SGHRS and YFSETQ. The V gene lost 0 bases and the J gene lost 5 bases, with 11 bases spanning the gap. This CDR3 contains 15 residues. CDR3 region: CASSLERGLNEKLFF. The CDR3 DNA reads TGCGCCAGCAGCTTGGAGAGAGGGTTGAATGAAAAACTGTTTTTT.

This rearrangement joins TRBV6-4 to TRBJ2-3; TRBD1 is a possible D gene (6 bases). Between the trimmed V and J ends, which lost 2 bases and 2 bases, there was a span of 11 bases. Germline lookup yields CDR1 MRHNA and CDR2 SNTAGT. The CDR3 consists of 15 residues. The CDR3 loop is CASSDGQGSTDTQYF. CDR3 sequence (DNA): TGTGCCAGCAGTGACGGGCAGGGGTCCACAGATACGCAGTATTTT.

The chain carries TRBV13 and TRBJ2-3; D is perhaps TRBD2 (6 bases). The germline CDR1 and CDR2 sequences are PRHDT and FYEKMQ (reference sequence). V shed 5 bases and J shed 4 bases, with 13 bases lying between them. The CDR3 length is 14 residues. The CDR3 protein is CASSQRLGADTQYF. The CDR3 DNA reads as TGTGCCAGCAGCCAGAGACTAGGCGCAGATACGCAGTATTTT.

The rearrangement joins TRBV29-1 to TRBJ1-5; no firm D call. Germline V gene lookup returns CDR1 SQVTM and CDR2 ANQGSEA. Deletions cut 3 bases from V and 2 bases from J, with 8 bases between. This CDR3 comprises 13 residues. CDR3 region: CSVEEARNQPQHF. The CDR3 region has the DNA TGCAGCGTTGAGGAGGCACGCAATCAGCCCCAGCATTTT.

The chain has TRBV2 and TRBJ2-2; perhaps TRBD2 as D (5 bases). Germline-derived CDR1 and CDR2 are SNHLY and FYNNEI. Trimming cost V 4 bases and J 3 bases, with 9 bases left between them. This CDR3 comprises 14 residues. The CDR3 coding sequence is TGTGCCAGCAGTGTAGGGCGGGACACCGGGGAGCTGTTTTTT. Translation gives CASSVGRDTGELFF.

This sequence joins TRBV19 and TRBJ1-1, with TRBD1 as a possible D gene (6 bases). This CDR3 comprises 16 residues. Trimming took off 5 bases at V and 0 bases at J, with 16 bases between the two ends. CDR1 and CDR2 (germline): LNHDA, SQIVND (reference sequence). The CDR3 DNA follows: TGTGCCAGTAGTCCGGTGTCCAGGGGCTTGAACACTGAAGCTTTCTTT. As protein: CASSPVSRGLNTEAFF. Based on the CDR3 plus reference TRBV19 and TRBJ1-1, the full variable domain is DGGITQSPKYLFRKEGQNVTLSCEQNLNHDAMYWYRQDPGQGLRLIYYSQIVNDFQKGDIAEGYSVSREKKESFPLTVTSAQKNPTAFYLCASSPVSRGLNTEAFFGQGTRLTVV.

The chain combines TRBV7-9 with TRBJ1-4; TRBD1 is a possible D gene (6 bases). The CDR3 runs to 14 residues. In germline, CDR1 is SEHNR, CDR2 FQNEAQ (reference sequence). Between the trimmed V and J ends, which lost 2 bases and 6 bases, there was a span of 10 bases. As DNA, the CDR3 is TGTGCCAGCAGCTTAACTGGGGGCGATGAAAAACTGTTTTTT. Encoded protein: CASSLTGGDEKLFF.

This chain joins TRBV9 and TRBJ2-3; D not resolved. Germline V gene sequence: CDR1 SGDLS, CDR2 YYNGEE. V dropped 1 base and J dropped 2 bases, with 8 bases sitting between them. The CDR3 length is 14 residues. This chain's CDR3 is CASSVWEVTDTQYF. The CDR3 DNA follows: TGTGCCAGCAGCGTATGGGAAGTCACAGATACGCAGTATTTT. The full variable domain, its missing parts supplied by reference TRBV9 and TRBJ2-3, is DSGVTQTPKHLITATGQRVTLRCSPRSGDLSVYWYQQSLDQGLQFLIQYYNGEERAKGNILERFSAQQFPDLHSELNLSSLELGDSALYFCASSVWEVTDTQYFGPGTRLTVL.

The V and J genes are TRBV5-5 and TRBJ2-7; D may be TRBD1 or TRBD2 (6 bases each). CDR1 and CDR2 from the germline V gene are SGHKS and YYEKEE (reference sequence). The V end was cut by 5 bases, the J end by 0 bases, with 12 bases between. The CDR3 covers 14 residues. The CDR3 spells CASRAGHHSYEQYF. The CDR3 DNA sequence: TGTGCCAGCAGGGCGGGACACCACTCCTACGAGCAGTACTTC.

The rearrangement links TRBV30 to TRBJ2-6, with D hard to call. CDR1 is GTSNPN and CDR2 is SVGIG in the germline V gene (reference sequence). The CDR3 extends over 14 amino acids. The germline V and J ends were trimmed by 2 bases and 2 bases, with 7 bases remaining between them. The CDR3 here is CAWSLGTGANVLTF. CDR3 DNA sequence: TGTGCCTGGAGTCTGGGGACTGGGGCCAACGTCCTGACTTTC.